The T cell receptor (beta chain) under discussion was sequenced for a study of blood T cell repertoires in COVID-19 (dated by TCRdb to 2018 to 2021). A note on the overall study: Samples covering the acute and convalescent phases of COVID-19 were provided by collaborators in the United States, Italy and Spain. The material from the prospective study consisted of cDNA or gDNA derived from T cells, B-cell-depleted T cells, or PBMCs. Deeply sampled blood TCRbeta repertoires from subjects exposed to, actively infected with, or recovered from COVID-19 were included in the dataset. The repertoires were released in a freely available public database meant as a resource for research on the immune response to SARS-CoV-2. The samples were drawn from the first 160 participants of the ongoing ImmuneRACE study and from 1,200 or so subjects provided by 6 global collaborators. The sample metadata nearly always contained a de-identified subject ID, COVID-19 status, age in years and sex. Where available, HLA class I and class II types were obtained from metadata supplied by the sample provider rather than from assay-based typing.

One collaborating source in Seattle enrolled patients while the patients were actively infected and followed the patients over time throughout the course of disease. Collaborating institutions collected whole blood in K2EDTA tubes following their own protocols. Collaborator samples were shipped for TCRbeta analysis as frozen whole blood, isolated PBMCs, or DNA extracted from either sample type. Study-wide findings and limitations: The amount of clinical and demographic metadata varied by source and participant and was provided uncurated.

This clone came up a few times. Its antigen remains undetermined. One base away there is no much larger clone; base qualities are not given. TCRbeta CDR3 regions were amplified from genomic DNA by means of the immunoSEQ Assay, a bias-controlled multiplex PCR. As for the authors' bioinformatics: Within the assay, amplification of reference gene primers was used to estimate how many nucleated cells each sample contained. Sequence reads were collapsed and filtered to measure the absolute abundance of every unique TCRbeta CDR3 rearrangement. For each sample, productive Simpson clonality was calculated as the square root of Simpson's diversity index over productive rearrangements. Here the immuneACCESS table is served through TCRdb, limited to in-frame sequences with V and J called. Missing clones are a known gap in these copies; in checked studies unresolved V genes cover under half, and the rest lacks a known reason. The DNA was the basis for D and trimming; V, J and clone size are from that table. The sample table shows 150,000 to 190,000 clones, and approximately 81% are seen once. Jointly, the top ten make up 8.3% of the sample.

Via the germline V gene, CDR1 is SGHTA and CDR2 FQGTGA. Clipping removes 2 bases from V and 4 bases from J, with 9 as the unmatched junction base count. Counted from cysteine to phenylalanine, this CDR3 has 16 amino acids. The entry retains the CDR3 DNA only, 48 bases that are in frame from base 1. The sequence links TRBV7-3 to TRBJ2-3; TRBD2 fits 7 bases in the junction. This sequence originates from a woman in her sixties or seventies with COVID-19, enrolled during active disease. The sample comprised peripheral blood. The DNA sequence is TGTGCCAGCAGCTTATCGGGCGGGAGAACGGCAGATACGCAGTATTTT. Translated, this gives CASSLSGGRTADTQYF.